Each of the 24 T cell receptor beta chains below was sequenced from the same sample in a study of shared clonotypes between healthy human individuals. Profiling relied on immunoSEQ multiplex PCR, and the TCRdb table lists in-frame clones only, not all of them. The sample lists 1,100,000 or so clones, about 84% occurring once. Sequencing input: memory CD4+ T cells from PBMCs. Sample subset: CD45RA-negative fraction. The receptors come from a man aged 18 to 35 in good health. Some clones in this sample may be carry-over from other donors' samples.

V usage is TRBV27 and J usage is TRBJ2-7, with TRBD2 matching over 14 bases. Germline lookup yields CDR1 MNHEY and CDR2 SMNVEV (reference sequence). CDR3 size: 17 residues. V shed 1 base, J shed 1 base, and the junction held 3 bases outside the gene matches. The CDR3 spells CASSLWGTSGRSYEQYF. The CDR3 nucleotides are TGTGCCAGCAGTTTATGGGGGACTAGCGGGAGATCCTACGAGCAGTACTTC.

The V call is TRBV28, the J call TRBJ2-1; TRBD2 agrees at 10 bases. Trimming cost V 6 bases and J 0 bases; bases outside gene matches: 8. CDR3 length equals 17 residues. Per germline, CDR1 MDHEN and CDR2 SYDVKM. The CDR3 region has the DNA TGTGCCAGCAGGTCTTCTAGCGGGGGACACTCCTACAATGAGCAGTTCTTC. It translates to CASRSSSGGHSYNEQFF.

The rearrangement links TRBV19 to TRBJ1-3; possibly TRBD1 for D (5 bases). Trimming took off 5 bases at V and 0 bases at J, with 8 bases between the two ends. Looked up from germline, CDR1 is LNHDA and CDR2 is SQIVND (reference sequence). The CDR3 is 14 amino acids. The CDR3 is CASSGTRSGNTIYF. CDR3 in DNA: TGTGCCAGTAGTGGGACTCGCTCTGGAAACACCATATATTTT.

This clone showed up just a few times. The chain uses TRBV2 and TRBJ1-5; D is ambiguous. The V and J ends lost 3 bases and 3 bases respectively, with 6 bases between them. This CDR3 region has 13 residues. CDR1 and CDR2 (germline): SNHLY, FYNNEI. The CDR3 region is CASSDRANQPQHF. CDR3 sequence (DNA): TGTGCCAGCAGTGATCGAGCCAATCAGCCCCAGCATTTT.

The gene calls are TRBV6-1 and TRBJ2-5; perhaps D is TRBD1 or TRBD2 (6 bases each). Germline V gives CDR1 MNHNS, CDR2 SASEGT. V was shortened by 1 base and J by 4 bases, with 10 bases between the two germline ends. CDR3 size: 14 residues. CDR3 in DNA: TGTGCCAGCAGTGAAGGGGGGGCGCGAGAGACCCAGTACTTC. Translated: CASSEGGARETQYF.

There are a few counts of this clone. This chain links TRBV6-1 with TRBJ1-5; D is perhaps TRBD1 (6 bases). The germline V gene has CDR1 MNHNS and CDR2 SASEGT. This CDR3 has 14 amino acids. Trimming removed 5 bases from V and 6 bases from J, with 14 bases in between. The CDR3, as DNA: TGTGCCAGCAGTACCGGGACAAATAGTCAGCCCCAGCATTTT. Amino acids: CASSTGTNSQPQHF.

CDR3 in DNA: TGCGCCAGCAGCCAAGGGGACCCCAGGGTGGATACGCAGTATTTT. Translated: CASSQGDPRVDTQYF. The chain carries TRBV5-1 and TRBJ2-3; D may correspond to TRBD1 or TRBD2 (5 bases each). The CDR3 contains 15 residues. Germline V gene sequence: CDR1 SGHRS, CDR2 YFSETQ. V lost 4 bases and J 6 bases, leaving 18 bases between the germline ends.

The V gene is TRBV4-1, the J gene TRBJ1-4; D remains ambiguous. This CDR3 has 14 amino acids. CDR1 is MGHRA, CDR2 YSYEKL, per germline. Trimming stripped 1 base from V and 8 bases from J, with 11 bases between. The CDR3, as DNA: TGCGCCAGCAGCCAAGCGGGCTCCATAGAAAAACTGTTTTTT. This translates into CASSQAGSIEKLFF.

The CDR3 DNA sequence: TGCGCCAGCAGCTTAGCTAGCGGGAGTGCAGAGACCCAGTACTTC. Protein product: CASSLASGSAETQYF. This chain uses TRBV5-1 with TRBJ2-5; 10 positions agree with TRBD2. The germline V gene encodes CDR1 SGHRS and CDR2 YFSETQ. Trimming removed 2 bases from V and 4 bases from J; junction bases left unmatched: 5. CDR3 length: 15 residues.

The V gene is TRBV7-3, the J gene TRBJ1-1, with a tentative D call TRBD1 (5 bases). The CDR3 is made up of 14 amino acids. Trimming stripped 5 bases from V and 0 bases from J, with 10 bases between. From germline, CDR1 is SGHTA and CDR2 FQGTGA. Here the CDR3 reads CASSAQGMNTEAFF. The CDR3 DNA follows: TGTGCCAGCAGCGCCCAGGGTATGAACACTGAAGCTTTCTTT.

This clone has just a few counts. This chain links TRBV4-1 with TRBJ2-1, with TRBD2 identical over 10 bases. The trim removed 1 base at V and 7 bases at J, leaving 22 bases unmatched. Germline V gene sequence: CDR1 MGHRA, CDR2 YSYEKL. The CDR3 totals 21 residues. The CDR3 protein is CASSQVFSPSVAGGFRNEQFF. The CDR3 DNA sequence: TGCGCCAGCAGCCAAGTTTTTTCCCCATCCGTAGCGGGAGGATTTAGGAATGAGCAGTTCTTC.

The chain uses TRBV5-6 and TRBJ1-2; D is perhaps TRBD1 (5 bases). The germline gives CDR1 SGHDT, CDR2 YYEEEE. This CDR3 contains 18 residues. Trimming removed 1 base from V and 3 bases from J, with 22 bases in between. The CDR3 DNA reads as TGTGCCAGCAGCTTGTCGGCCTCGCGGCTGCAGGGTGACTATGGCTACACCTTC. Protein sequence: CASSLSASRLQGDYGYTF.

This sequence joins TRBV9 and TRBJ2-3; D not resolved. The CDR3 is made up of 16 amino acids. Germline V lookup: CDR1 SGDLS, CDR2 YYNGEE. Deletions cut 1 base from V and 5 bases from J, with 17 bases between. The CDR3 spells CASSVRSRTQEDTQYF. Written as DNA, the CDR3 is TGTGCCAGCAGCGTACGCTCACGGACGCAGGAAGATACGCAGTATTTT.

This clone came up a few times. The V and J genes are TRBV7-8 and TRBJ2-5; D is undetermined. V was shortened by 2 bases and J by 3 bases, with 4 bases between the two germline ends. CDR1 is SGHVS and CDR2 is FQNEAQ in the germline V gene. The CDR3 is made up of 12 amino acids. Here the CDR3 DNA reads TGTGCCAGCAGCTTATTTGAAGAGACCCAGTACTTC. It translates to CASSLFEETQYF.

The chain carries TRBV9 and TRBJ2-7; 14 bases align to TRBD2. Per the germline V gene, CDR1 is SGDLS and CDR2 is YYNGEE. Germline trimming cut 1 base from V and 5 bases from J; bases unmatched to any gene: 8. The CDR3 covers 17 residues. The CDR3 sequence: CASSVNPGTSGRNEQYF. The CDR3 bases are TGTGCCAGCAGCGTAAACCCCGGGACTAGCGGGAGAAACGAGCAGTACTTC.

This chain uses TRBV7-8 with TRBJ2-7; D is perhaps TRBD2 (5 bases). V was cut by 1 base and J by 3 bases, with 10 bases left in between. The CDR3 has 14 residues. The germline V gene encodes CDR1 SGHVS and CDR2 FQNEAQ. CDR3 coding DNA: TGTGCCAGCAGCTTAGAAGCGGAGATCTACGAGCAGTACTTC. This gives the protein CASSLEAEIYEQYF.

The chain uses TRBV5-8 and TRBJ2-3; no reliable D call. This CDR3 is 13 amino acids long. The V gene's germline CDR1 is SGHTS and CDR2 YDEGEE. Trimming stripped 8 bases from V and 0 bases from J, with 10 bases between. The CDR3 DNA reads as TGTGCCAGATTATTGACTAGCACAGATACGCAGTATTTT. This gives the protein CARLLTSTDTQYF.

This clone was found once. This chain uses TRBV2 with TRBJ1-1, with a tentative D call TRBD1 (5 bases). The V gene's germline CDR1 is SNHLY and CDR2 FYNNEI. V shed 11 bases and J shed 1 base, with 14 bases lying between them. The CDR3 is made up of 13 amino acids. The CDR3 is CAAGGQGNTEAFF. The CDR3 nucleotides read TGTGCCGCTGGAGGGCAGGGGAACACTGAAGCTTTCTTT.

To note about this clone: This may come from a read error, since a much larger clone is one base off. The chain joins TRBV5-6 to TRBJ1-2; D gene unclear. The ends were cut back, 0 bases at V and 7 bases at J, with 7 bases in the middle. The germline V gene encodes CDR1 SGHDT and CDR2 YYEEEE. The CDR3 runs 12 residues. The CDR3 loop reads CASSLGAGGYTF. The CDR3 DNA sequence: TGTGCCAGCAGCTTGGGGGCGGGTGGCTACACCTTC. Based on the CDR3 plus reference TRBV5-6 and TRBJ1-2, the full variable domain is DAGVTQSPTHLIKTRGQQVTLRCSPKSGHDTVSWYQQALGQGPQFIFQYYEEEERQRGNFPDRFSGHQFPNYSSELNVNALLLGDSALYLCASSLGAGGYTFGSGTRLTVV.

CDR3 nucleotides: TGTGCCAGCAGTCCACCAGGGGGCGCGAGATACGAGCAGTACTTC. This translates into CASSPPGGARYEQYF. This chain links TRBV27 with TRBJ2-7; 8 nucleotides agree with TRBD1. The CDR3 is 15 amino acids. Per germline, CDR1 MNHEY and CDR2 SMNVEV (reference sequence). The J segment lost 4 bases and the V segment lost 5 bases, leaving 10 bases of the junction unmatched.

This rearrangement joins TRBV28 to TRBJ2-7; tentatively, D is TRBD2 (6 bases). The CDR3 consists of 18 residues. Germline V gives CDR1 MDHEN, CDR2 SYDVKM. Trimming shortened V by 8 bases and J by 3 bases, and 29 bases separated the two germline ends. The CDR3 DNA is TGTGCCAGCCGGTGGGGAGGCACCGCTCACGGAGAAGGCTACGAGCAGTACTTC. The encoded protein is CASRWGGTAHGEGYEQYF.

In this sample, this clone turned up once. This chain joins TRBV6-5 and TRBJ2-3; TRBD1 matches 10 bases. The V gene end was trimmed by 1 base and the J gene end by 6 bases; junction bases not matched to a gene: 7. Germline V gene data show CDR1 as MNHEY and CDR2 as SVGAGI. The CDR3 runs to 16 residues. CDR3: CASSYYGTGVRDTQYF. CDR3 bases: TGTGCCAGCAGTTACTATGGGACAGGGGTCCGGGATACGCAGTATTTT.

This rearrangement joins TRBV4-1 to TRBJ1-5; D call uncertain. Germline CDR1 reads MGHRA; CDR2 reads YSYEKL. The V and J ends lost 0 bases and 3 bases respectively, with 9 bases between them. The CDR3 length is 15 residues. CDR3 amino acids: CASSQDIGNNQPQHF. The CDR3 nucleotides read TGCGCCAGCAGCCAAGATATAGGGAACAATCAGCCCCAGCATTTT.

This clone occurred once. The chain carries TRBV5-1 and TRBJ2-7; D possibly matches TRBD1 or TRBD2 (5 bases each). The V gene lost 4 bases and the J gene lost 2 bases, with 19 bases spanning the gap. The germline CDR1 and CDR2 sequences are SGHRS and YFSETQ. The CDR3 runs to 16 residues. CDR3 DNA sequence: TGCGCCAGCAGCATGGGGTTGGGGACGGACCCCTACGAGCAGTACTTC. It yields the protein CASSMGLGTDPYEQYF.